This entry lists 9 T cell receptor beta chains sequenced from one sample in a study of T cell responses to AZD1222 COVID-19 vaccine. Profiling relied on immunoSEQ multiplex PCR, and the TCRdb table lists in-frame clones only, not all of them. The sample carries 44,000 or so clones, around 80% recorded once. The sequenced sample was peripheral blood, obtained 28 days after the second dose of the MenACWY control vaccine. Receptor source: an adult who received the MenACWY meningococcal vaccine as a control.

The rearrangement links TRBV12-5 to TRBJ2-5; D is uncertain. Trimming stripped 2 bases from V and 5 bases from J, with 12 bases between. CDR3 length: 14 amino acids. Germline CDR1 LGHNT, CDR2 FRNRAP. The CDR3 DNA reads as TGTGCTAGTGGTTTGACTTCCCCCGGGGAGACCCAGTACTTC. Encoded protein: CASGLTSPGETQYF.

J is TRBJ1-6 and V is TRBV9; 7 bases agree with TRBD1. J was trimmed by 5 bases and V by 4 bases; bases with no gene match: 9. CDR1 and CDR2 from the germline V gene are SGDLS and YYNGEE. The CDR3 totals 16 residues. The chain's CDR3 is CASSSRQGVNNSPLHF. CDR3 nucleotides: TGTGCCAGCAGCTCGAGACAGGGAGTAAATAATTCACCCCTCCACTTT.

The chain has TRBV7-2 and TRBJ1-2; TRBD1 aligns across 7 bases. V was pared by 5 bases and J by 0 bases, with 9 bases of the junction left unmatched. Looked up from germline, CDR1 is SGHTA and CDR2 is FQGNSA. CDR3 size: 16 residues. The CDR3 nucleotides read TGTGCCAGCAGCGTTGGTCCGGGACAGCCTAACTATGGCTACACCTTC. Protein sequence: CASSVGPGQPNYGYTF.

CDR3 residues: CASSPRDQGRHGYTF. The CDR3 nucleotides read TGTGCCAGCAGCCCTCGGGACCAAGGGAGGCATGGCTACACCTTC. The V gene is TRBV9, the J gene TRBJ1-2; a possible D gene is TRBD1 (5 bases). The CDR3 totals 15 residues. Trimming took off 4 bases at V and 6 bases at J, with 19 bases between the two ends. Germline loops: CDR1 SGDLS, CDR2 YYNGEE.

The chain joins TRBV7-2 to TRBJ1-6; D gene ambiguous. This CDR3 region has 15 residues. Trimming took off 5 bases at V and 7 bases at J, with 15 bases between the two ends. The V gene's germline CDR1 is SGHTA and CDR2 FQGNSA. CDR3: CASSPQLGGNSPLHF. For the CDR3, the DNA is TGTGCCAGCAGCCCTCAACTCGGAGGAAATTCACCCCTCCACTTT.

The chain has TRBV14 and TRBJ2-3, with D possibly TRBD2 on 6 matching bases. Germline CDR1 and CDR2: SGHDN and FVKESK. Trimming pared 4 bases from V and 2 bases from J, leaving 10 bases between. The CDR3 is 14 amino acids. The CDR3 sequence: CASSLRTTTDTQYF. Written as DNA, the CDR3 is TGTGCCAGCAGCCTCCGGACTACCACAGATACGCAGTATTTT.

This rearrangement joins TRBV10-3 to TRBJ2-3; D is perhaps TRBD1 (5 bases). The CDR3 sequence is 14 residues long. The V end lost 4 bases, the J end lost 2 bases, and 10 bases lay between the germline ends. Looked up from germline, CDR1 is ENHRY and CDR2 is SYGVKD. DNA of the CDR3: TGTGCCATCAGTGCCCGACAGTTCACAGATACGCAGTATTTT. It specifies CAISARQFTDTQYF.

The CDR3 sequence: CASSLDLEDVGETQYF. DNA for the CDR3: TGTGCCAGCAGCCTGGACTTGGAGGATGTGGGTGAGACCCAGTACTTC. The chain is built from TRBV5-4 and TRBJ2-5, with D possibly TRBD2 on 5 matching bases. The CDR3 runs 16 residues. The V and J ends lost 4 bases and 5 bases respectively, with 21 bases between them. Germline values: CDR1 SGHNT, CDR2 YYREEE (reference sequence).

This clone was seen just once. The J gene is TRBJ1-2, the V gene TRBV20-1; no definite D call. CDR1 is DFQATT and CDR2 is SNEGSKA in the germline V gene (reference sequence). The V end was cut by 2 bases, the J end by 5 bases, with 6 bases between. This CDR3 has 11 amino acids. In DNA, the CDR3 is TGCAGTGCTAGACGCAGTTATGGCTACACCTTC. It specifies CSARRSYGYTF.